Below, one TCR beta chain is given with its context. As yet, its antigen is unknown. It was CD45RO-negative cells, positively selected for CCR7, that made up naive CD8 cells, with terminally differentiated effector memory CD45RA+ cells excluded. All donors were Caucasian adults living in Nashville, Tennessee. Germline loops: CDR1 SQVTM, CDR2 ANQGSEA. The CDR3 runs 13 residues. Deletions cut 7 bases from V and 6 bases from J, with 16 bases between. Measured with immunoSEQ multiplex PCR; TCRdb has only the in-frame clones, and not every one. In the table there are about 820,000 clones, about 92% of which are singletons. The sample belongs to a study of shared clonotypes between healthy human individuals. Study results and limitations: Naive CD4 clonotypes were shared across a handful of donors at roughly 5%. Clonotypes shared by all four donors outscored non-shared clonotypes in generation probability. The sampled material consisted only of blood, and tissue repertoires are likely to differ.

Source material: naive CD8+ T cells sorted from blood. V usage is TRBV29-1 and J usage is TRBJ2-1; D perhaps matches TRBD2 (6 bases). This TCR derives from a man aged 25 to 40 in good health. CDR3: CSALWRELNEQFF. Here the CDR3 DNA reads TGCAGCGCTCTCTGGCGGGAACTCAATGAGCAGTTCTTC.